The T cell receptor (beta chain) under discussion was sequenced for a study of blood T cell repertoires in COVID-19 (TCRdb year 2020). The study in broad terms: Collaborator samples came from the United States, Italy and Spain and covered acute and convalescent phases of COVID-19. A freely available public database, intended as a resource for researchers studying the immune response to SARS-CoV-2, is where the repertoires were released. Nearly every sample came with metadata listing a de-identified subject ID, COVID-19 status, age in years and sex. The prospective study material was composed of cDNA or gDNA derived from T cells, B-cell-depleted T cells, or PBMCs. The dataset comprised deeply sampled blood TCRbeta repertoires from subjects exposed to, actively infected with, or recovered from COVID-19. The samples were drawn from the first 160 participants of the ongoing ImmuneRACE study and from 950 to 1,500 subjects provided by 6 global collaborators. Where HLA class I and class II types were available, the types were taken from metadata supplied by the sample provider, not from assay-based typing.

The germline V gene sets CDR1 to LGHNA and CDR2 to YSLEER. There are 17 amino acids in the CDR3, from cysteine to phenylalanine inclusive. Just the 51-base CDR3 DNA is kept, in frame starting at base 1. Trimming leaves V shorter by 0 bases and J shorter by 3 bases, with the junction holding 5 bases beyond the gene matches. Comments on this clone: Its antigen is not yet known. Base quality data are lacking; no much larger clone is found one base away.

Each collaborating institution followed its own protocols to collect whole blood in K2EDTA tubes. Collaborator samples were shipped for TCRbeta analysis as frozen whole blood, isolated PBMCs, or DNA extracted from either sample type. TCRbeta CDR3 regions were amplified from genomic DNA using the immunoSEQ Assay, a bias-controlled multiplex PCR. For the original study's pipeline: Within the assay, amplification of reference gene primers was used to estimate how many nucleated cells each sample contained. To quantify the absolute abundance of each unique TCRbeta CDR3 rearrangement, sequence reads were collapsed and filtered. For each sample, productive Simpson clonality was calculated by taking the square root of Simpson's diversity index across productive rearrangements. TCRdb retrieved this table from immuneACCESS and kept in-frame rearrangements only. Not all clones are present; in checked studies, unresolved V genes account for under half, and no reason is known for the remainder. V, J and clone size were drawn from that table, and D and trimming were deduced from the DNA. In all, the sample holds fewer than 30,000 clones, and 77% of those were seen once. Jointly, the top ten make up more than 7.5% of the sample.

The paper's findings and limits, for the study overall: Clinical and demographic metadata were provided uncurated, with the amount varying by source and participant.

This chain is built from TRBV4-3 and TRBJ2-2, with 9 bases in between that match TRBD2. This clonotype was sampled from a woman aged 70-85 years with active or convalescent COVID-19. Sequencing was done on a sample of peripheral blood. The CDR3: CASSQEVAGAYTGELFF. The DNA sequence reads TGCGCCAGCAGCCAAGAGGTAGCGGGGGCCTACACCGGGGAGCTGTTTTTT.